These 16 T cell receptor beta chains were all obtained from the same sample, sequenced in a study of glioma-infiltrating T cells after dendritic cell vaccination. This sample's time point: after dendritic cell vaccination, including at tumor progression/relapse. Measured with immunoSEQ multiplex PCR; TCRdb has only the in-frame clones, and not every one. This sample has 50,000 to 70,000 clones, with about 80% found just once. Specimen: blood, collected after dendritic cell vaccination. These receptors all come from a human donor with glioblastoma.

The chain joins TRBV11-3 to TRBJ2-7, with TRBD1 matching 7 bases. The CDR3 runs to 14 residues. The V segment lost 5 bases and the J segment 1 base; nucleotides outside the gene matches: 5. The germline CDR1 and CDR2 sequences are SGHNT and YENEEA. CDR3 in amino acids: CASSETGVSYEQYF. The CDR3 nucleotides are TGTGCCAGCAGCGAAACAGGGGTTTCCTACGAGCAGTACTTC.

V is TRBV27 and J is TRBJ1-2; possible D gene TRBD1, 6 bases. Germline V gene sequence: CDR1 MNHEY, CDR2 SMNVEV (reference sequence). V lost 6 bases and J 5 bases, leaving 13 bases between the germline ends. This CDR3 has 13 residues. In nucleotides, the CDR3 is TGTGCCAGCAGGGGGGCGGGGGGGTATGGCTACACCTTC. Protein sequence: CASRGAGGYGYTF.

V is TRBV4-2 and J is TRBJ1-1, with 7 bases matching TRBD1. Looked up from germline, CDR1 is LGHNA and CDR2 is YNFKEQ. The V gene end was trimmed by 1 base and the J gene end by 0 bases; junction bases not matched to a gene: 11. This CDR3 has 18 amino acids. CDR3: CASSQATGTAYMNTEAFF. The DNA for the CDR3 is TGTGCCAGCAGCCAAGCAACCGGGACAGCTTACATGAACACTGAAGCTTTCTTT.

This clone was seen just once. The gene calls are TRBV7-9 and TRBJ2-7; 15 bases are shared with TRBD2. CDR1 SEHNR and CDR2 FQNEAQ come from the germline V gene (reference sequence). V trimming: 5 bases; J trimming: 7 bases; junction bases outside the gene matches: 12. The CDR3 consists of 17 residues. The CDR3 loop is CASSPSITGLAGGEQYF. CDR3 in DNA: TGTGCCAGCAGCCCATCGATTACGGGACTAGCGGGGGGTGAGCAGTACTTC.

The chain uses TRBV7-3 and TRBJ1-1, with D hard to call. This CDR3 has 14 residues. From germline, CDR1 is SGHTA and CDR2 FQGTGA. V lost 3 bases and J 4 bases, leaving 12 bases between the germline ends. This chain's CDR3 is CASSFGGAGTEAFF. CDR3 nucleotides: TGTGCCAGCAGCTTCGGAGGAGCGGGCACTGAAGCTTTCTTT.

V usage is TRBV6-6 and J usage is TRBJ2-1; TRBD2 might be the D (5 bases). Germline V lookup: CDR1 MNHNY, CDR2 SVGAGI (reference sequence). V lost 8 bases, J lost 3 bases, and 20 bases lay in between. The CDR3 is made up of 16 amino acids. The CDR3 DNA follows: TGTGCCAGCTCAACGGGGATGCAAACACGCTACAATGAGCAGTTCTTC. Translation gives CASSTGMQTRYNEQFF.

Only a few counts were recorded for this clone. V usage is TRBV10-3 and J usage is TRBJ1-2; 7 positions agree with TRBD1. With V trimmed by 3 bases and J by 3 bases, 1 base remained unmatched. The germline V gene encodes CDR1 ENHRY and CDR2 SYGVKD. The CDR3 length is 13 residues. The CDR3 region is CAISDGQDYGYTF. The CDR3 bases are TGTGCCATCAGTGATGGACAGGACTATGGCTACACCTTC.

The chain links TRBV5-1 to TRBJ2-2; 10 bases map to TRBD1. J gave up 2 bases and V 5 bases, and 6 bases lay outside the gene matches. This CDR3 region has 16 residues. Germline loops: CDR1 SGHRS, CDR2 YFSETQ. CDR3 amino acids: CASRGDRGLNTGELFF. DNA for the CDR3: TGCGCCAGCAGGGGGGACAGGGGCCTTAACACCGGGGAGCTGTTTTTT.

The chain joins TRBV4-2 to TRBJ1-1, with a tentative D call TRBD1 (6 bases). With 6 bases removed from V and 2 bases from J, the gap between germline ends came to 10 bases. Germline CDR1 and CDR2: LGHNA and YNFKEQ. The CDR3 has 13 amino acids. The CDR3 is CASSRTENTEAFF. CDR3 bases: TGTGCCAGCAGTCGGACAGAAAACACTGAAGCTTTCTTT.

The chain is built from TRBV27 and TRBJ1-1; D remains unclear. The CDR3 has 13 amino acids. The germline CDR1 and CDR2 sequences are MNHEY and SMNVEV (reference sequence). Trimming took 5 bases from V and 1 from J, leaving 8 bases between them. The CDR3 is CASSLTANTEAFF. The DNA for the CDR3 is TGTGCCAGCAGTCTCACAGCGAACACTGAAGCTTTCTTT.

The chain combines TRBV15 with TRBJ2-5; D possibly corresponds to TRBD2 (5 bases). The CDR3 is 14 amino acids. CDR1 and CDR2 from the germline V gene are LNHNV and YYDKDF (reference sequence). Trimming removed 5 bases at V and 0 bases at J, with 10 bases between. The CDR3 is CATSPADYQETQYF. CDR3 DNA: TGTGCCACCAGCCCCGCGGACTACCAAGAGACCCAGTACTTC.

The chain links TRBV5-1 to TRBJ1-2; 8 positions match TRBD1. The junction had 18 bases not matched to a gene; V was cut back by 0 bases and J by 8 bases. Germline V gene sequence: CDR1 SGHRS, CDR2 YFSETQ. The CDR3 extends over 18 amino acids. This CDR3 is CASSLVPPGTGNTTGYTF. DNA of the CDR3: TGCGCCAGCAGCTTGGTTCCCCCCGGGACAGGCAACACAACAGGCTACACCTTC.

V usage is TRBV6-6 and J usage is TRBJ2-1, with D perhaps matching TRBD1 (5 bases). V shed 6 bases and J shed 3 bases, with 12 bases lying between them. Germline CDR1 and CDR2: MNHNY and SVGAGI (reference sequence). The CDR3 loop spans 14 amino acids. CDR3 sequence: CASRGDSHYNEQFF. CDR3 DNA: TGTGCCAGCAGAGGCGACAGCCACTACAATGAGCAGTTCTTC.

This clone was observed a single time. The chain combines TRBV11-1 with TRBJ2-2, with D possibly matching TRBD2 (6 bases). CDR1 and CDR2 from the germline V gene are SGHAT and FQDESV (reference sequence). V was clipped by 3 bases and J by 2 bases, with 10 bases between them. The CDR3 contains 15 residues. As DNA, the CDR3 is TGTGCCAGCAGCTTTGGGGGGATTAACACCGGGGAGCTGTTTTTT. Translated: CASSFGGINTGELFF.

This clone was seen just once. The chain links TRBV7-9 to TRBJ1-1; no clear D gene. Per the germline V gene, CDR1 is SEHNR and CDR2 is FQNEAQ (reference sequence). The CDR3 covers 11 residues. Trimming took off 2 bases at V and 5 bases at J, with 3 bases between the two ends. CDR3 protein: CASSLYTEAFF. The CDR3 DNA is TGTGCCAGCAGCTTATATACTGAAGCTTTCTTT. Full variable domain (outside the CDR3, taken from reference TRBV7-9 and TRBJ1-1): DTGVSQNPRHKITKRGQNVTFRCDPISEHNRLYWYRQTLGQGPEFLTYFQNEAQLEKSRLLSDRFSAERPKGSFSTLEIQRTEQGDSAMYLCASSLYTEAFFGQGTRLTVV.

This chain links TRBV7-2 with TRBJ1-2, with 9 bases aligning to TRBD1. The CDR3 is 13 amino acids. Germline CDR1 is SGHTA and CDR2 is FQGNSA. With V trimmed by 5 bases and J by 7 bases, 5 bases remained unmatched. The DNA of the CDR3 is TGTGCCAGCAGCGAAGACAGGGGGACTGGCTACACCTTC. It encodes CASSEDRGTGYTF.